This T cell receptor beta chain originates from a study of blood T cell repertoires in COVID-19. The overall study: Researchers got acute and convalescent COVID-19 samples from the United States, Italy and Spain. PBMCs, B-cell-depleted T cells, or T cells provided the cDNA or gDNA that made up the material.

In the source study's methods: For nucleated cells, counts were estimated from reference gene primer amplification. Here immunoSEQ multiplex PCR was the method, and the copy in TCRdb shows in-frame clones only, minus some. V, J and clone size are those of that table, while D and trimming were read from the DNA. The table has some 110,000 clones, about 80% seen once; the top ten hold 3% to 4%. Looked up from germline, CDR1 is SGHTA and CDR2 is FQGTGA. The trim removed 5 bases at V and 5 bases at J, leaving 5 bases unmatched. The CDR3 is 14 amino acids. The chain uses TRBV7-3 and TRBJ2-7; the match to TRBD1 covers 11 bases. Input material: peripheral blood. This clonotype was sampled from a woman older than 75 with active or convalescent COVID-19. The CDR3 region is CASSPRTGGHEQYF. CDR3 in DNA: TGTGCCAGCAGCCCCAGGACAGGGGGCCACGAGCAGTACTTC.